Following are 16 T cell receptor beta chains from one sample sequenced in a study of blood T cell repertoires in COVID-19. Generated by immunoSEQ multiplex PCR, the TCRdb table keeps only in-frame clones and is missing some. The profile shows 240,000 or so clones, around 85% of them singletons. Sequencing was carried out using peripheral blood. The source is a woman aged 30 to 39 who had recovered from COVID-19.

The chain couples TRBV3-1 (or the pseudogene TRBV3-2) to TRBJ2-7; D is ambiguous. Per the germline V gene, CDR1 is LGHDT and CDR2 is YNNKEL (reference sequence). The CDR3 contains 13 residues. V shed 0 bases and J shed 5 bases, with 8 bases lying between them. The CDR3 region is CASSQDLFDEQYF. CDR3 bases: TGTGCCAGCAGCCAAGATCTTTTCGACGAGCAGTACTTC.

This clone was counted a single time. The chain is built from TRBV30 and TRBJ2-5; TRBD1 agrees at 8 bases. V trimming: 7 bases; J trimming: 4 bases; junction bases outside the gene matches: 5. The CDR3 loop spans 12 amino acids. Germline values: CDR1 GTSNPN, CDR2 SVGIG (reference sequence). The CDR3 region has the DNA TGTGCCTATACAGGGGGGCGAGAGACCCAGTACTTC. Its protein is CAYTGGRETQYF.

The CDR3 sequence is CASSPGPAGGYTF. DNA of the CDR3: TGTGCCAGTTCCCCCGGCCCGGCAGGCGGCTACACCTTC. This rearrangement joins TRBV12-3 or TRBV12-4 to TRBJ1-2; D gene uncertain. The CDR3 is 13 amino acids. V was shortened by 9 bases and J by 8 bases, with 19 bases between the two germline ends.

The CDR3 here is CASSPFSGATYEQYF. CDR3 in DNA: TGTGCCAGCAGCCCGTTTAGCGGGGCAACCTACGAGCAGTACTTC. The V call is TRBV7-2, the J call TRBJ2-7; TRBD2 matches at 8 bases. CDR3 length: 15 residues. Germline trimming cut 5 bases from V and 2 bases from J; bases unmatched to any gene: 8. The germline gives CDR1 SGHTA, CDR2 FQGNSA.

This chain uses TRBV10-3 with TRBJ2-6, with D hard to call. The CDR3 length is 15 residues. V lost 3 bases and J lost 2, with 8 bases in between. Germline lookup yields CDR1 ENHRY and CDR2 SYGVKD. The CDR3 bases are TGTGCCATCAGTGACCCCCTACCTGGGGCCAACGTCCTGACTTTC. Residues: CAISDPLPGANVLTF.

The chain employs TRBV27 and TRBJ2-7; D unclear. The CDR3 extends over 13 amino acids. Trimming cost V 4 bases and J 1 base, with 8 bases left between them. Germline CDR1 and CDR2: MNHEY and SMNVEV (reference sequence). The CDR3 DNA is TGTGCCAGCAGTTCTGGCAATTCCTACGAGCAGTACTTC. It specifies CASSSGNSYEQYF.

The rearrangement links TRBV15 to TRBJ2-7; 8 bases are a match to TRBD1. The germline V gene has CDR1 LNHNV and CDR2 YYDKDF (reference sequence). The CDR3 has 14 residues. V dropped 3 bases and J dropped 7; count of bases not matched to a gene: 8. The CDR3 DNA reads TGTGCCACCAGCAGGGGCCAGGGGGCGGGGGAGCAGTACTTC. Protein: CATSRGQGAGEQYF. The full variable domain, rest sourced from reference TRBV15 and TRBJ2-7, is DAMVIQNPRYQVTQFGKPVTLSCSQTLNHNVMYWYQQKSSQAPKLLFHYYDKDFNNEADTPDNFQSRRPNTSFCFLDIRSPGLGDTAMYLCATSRGQGAGEQYFGPGTRLTVT.

CDR3 DNA sequence: TGCAGCGTGGGTTGGACAGCCAGGAGAGGGGAGCAGTTCTTC. Protein sequence: CSVGWTARRGEQFF. The chain is built from TRBV29-1 and TRBJ2-1; possibly TRBD1 for D (6 bases). V dropped 6 bases and J dropped 10 bases, with 22 bases sitting between them. This CDR3 comprises 14 residues. Germline V gene sequence: CDR1 SQVTM, CDR2 ANQGSEA.

The genes are TRBV30 and TRBJ2-7; D unclear. Between the trimmed V and J ends, which lost 1 base and 2 bases, there was a span of 12 bases. Germline V gives CDR1 GTSNPN, CDR2 SVGIG (reference sequence). The CDR3 runs 14 residues. As DNA, the CDR3 is TGTGCCTGGAGTGGTCTCGGGTTCCCCTACGAGCAGTACTTC. Its protein is CAWSGLGFPYEQYF.

V is TRBV9 and J is TRBJ2-7; D ambiguous. Looked up from germline, CDR1 is SGDLS and CDR2 is YYNGEE. There are 13 residues in the CDR3. V dropped 0 bases and J dropped 2 bases, with 6 bases sitting between them. CDR3 amino acids: CASSVDGAYEQYF. The CDR3, as DNA: TGTGCCAGCAGCGTAGATGGAGCCTACGAGCAGTACTTC. Supplemented by reference TRBV9 and TRBJ2-7, the full variable domain reads DSGVTQTPKHLITATGQRVTLRCSPRSGDLSVYWYQQSLDQGLQFLIQYYNGEERAKGNILERFSAQQFPDLHSELNLSSLELGDSALYFCASSVDGAYEQYFGPGTRLTVT.

V gene TRBV2 combines with J gene TRBJ2-5, with TRBD2 matching 7 bases. CDR1 and CDR2 (germline): SNHLY, FYNNEI. This CDR3 spans 13 amino acids. V lost 7 bases, J lost 4 bases, and 6 bases stayed unmatched. As DNA, the CDR3 is TGTGCCAGCACCATCCCGGGAGGAGAGACCCAGTACTTC. Translation gives CASTIPGGETQYF.

The chain couples TRBV19 to TRBJ2-7, with a weak D call TRBD2 (5 bases). The germline V gene has CDR1 LNHDA and CDR2 SQIVND (reference sequence). The CDR3 runs 13 residues. Deletions cut 3 bases from V and 0 bases from J, with 6 bases between. DNA of the CDR3: TGTGCCAGTAGTATGGGGAGCTCCTACGAGCAGTACTTC. Protein: CASSMGSSYEQYF.

Worth noting for this clone: This specimen includes other DNA sequences encoding the same CDR3. The V call is TRBV9, the J call TRBJ1-2, with 10 positions matching TRBD1. The CDR3 spans 16 residues. Trimming cost V 0 bases and J 2 bases; bases outside gene matches: 4. Germline assignment: CDR1 SGDLS and CDR2 YYNGEE. CDR3 in amino acids: CASSVGGTGANYGYTF. CDR3 sequence (DNA): TGTGCCAGCAGCGTAGGCGGGACAGGGGCAAACTATGGCTACACCTTC.

The chain combines TRBV5-1 with TRBJ2-2; 10 bases match TRBD1. CDR3 length equals 16 residues. CDR1 SGHRS and CDR2 YFSETQ come from the germline V gene. Unmatched junction bases numbered 9, after V lost 3 bases and J lost 7 bases. This CDR3 is CASSSVGTGAIGELFF. Here the CDR3 DNA reads TGCGCCAGCAGCTCGGTGGGGACAGGGGCGATCGGGGAGCTGTTTTTT. Full variable domain (outside the CDR3, taken from reference TRBV5-1 and TRBJ2-2): KAGVTQTPRYLIKTRGQQVTLSCSPISGHRSVSWYQQTPGQGLQFLFEYFSETQRNKGNFPGRFSGRQFSNSRSEMNVSTLELGDSALYLCASSSVGTGAIGELFFGEGSRLTVL.

This chain links TRBV27 with TRBJ2-1; D might be TRBD1 (6 bases). Germline V gene sequence: CDR1 MNHEY, CDR2 SMNVEV (reference sequence). The CDR3 is 13 amino acids. V was clipped by 3 bases and J by 6 bases, with 9 bases between them. CDR3 loop: CASSFMGANEQFF. CDR3 sequence (DNA): TGTGCCAGCAGTTTTATGGGGGCCAATGAGCAGTTCTTC.

This chain links TRBV7-2 with TRBJ2-7; 8 nucleotides match TRBD1. There are 15 residues in the CDR3. Germline V gene lookup returns CDR1 SGHTA and CDR2 FQGNSA. V trimming: 5 bases; J trimming: 2 bases; junction bases outside the gene matches: 8. This CDR3 is CASSTRQGSAYEQYF. The CDR3 nucleotides read TGTGCCAGCAGCACCCGACAGGGGAGCGCCTACGAGCAGTACTTC. The complete variable domain, with remaining parts taken from reference TRBV7-2 and TRBJ2-7, reads GAGVSQSPSNKVTEKGKDVELRCDPISGHTALYWYRQSLGQGLEFLIYFQGNSAPDKSGLPSDRFSAERTGGSVSTLTIQRTQQEDSAVYLCASSTRQGSAYEQYFGPGTRLTVT.